Each of the 32 T cell receptor beta chains below was sequenced from the same sample in a study of OX40 agonist ivuxolimab in advanced cancers. Produced via immunoSEQ multiplex PCR; TCRdb's table is partial and in-frame only. The sample records about 120,000 clones, roughly nine tenths being singletons. The source material was CD4+ or CD8+ T cells sorted from blood, sampled in a trial of the OX40 agonist ivuxolimab. These receptor sequences come from an adult with an advanced solid tumor such as melanoma, head and neck, liver or kidney cancer.

About this clone: This sample includes further DNA sequences coding for the same CDR3. The chain has TRBV7-2 and TRBJ2-1, with no clear D. Between the trimmed V and J ends, which lost 5 bases and 1 base, there was a span of 9 bases. The germline CDR1 and CDR2 sequences are SGHTA and FQGNSA. CDR3 length: 14 residues. CDR3 bases: TGTGCCAGCAGCCCCCCGAGATCCTACAATGAGCAGTTCTTC. Its protein product is CASSPPRSYNEQFF.

V is TRBV6-5 and J is TRBJ1-6, with D possibly being TRBD1 (6 bases). V gave up 4 bases and J gave up 9 bases, with 13 bases separating them. Germline V gives CDR1 MNHEY, CDR2 SVGAGI. The CDR3 spans 14 residues. CDR3 residues: CASSSDRPSSPLHF. DNA of the CDR3: TGTGCCAGCAGTTCTGACAGGCCCAGTTCACCCCTCCACTTT.

The rearrangement uses TRBV19 and TRBJ1-2; D remains unclear. Deletions cut 4 bases from V and 0 bases from J, with 12 bases between. The V gene's germline CDR1 is LNHDA and CDR2 SQIVND (reference sequence). The CDR3 contains 15 residues. The CDR3 is CASSTPDKANYGYTF. CDR3 coding DNA: TGTGCCAGTAGTACCCCTGACAAAGCTAACTATGGCTACACCTTC.

The chain couples TRBV5-4 to TRBJ2-3; 10 bases are a match to TRBD2. The CDR3 consists of 17 residues. Germline V CDR1 and CDR2: SGHNT, YYREEE (reference sequence). V was clipped by 1 base and J by 0 bases; unmatched bases: 5. In DNA form, the CDR3 reads TGTGCCAGCAGCTTGACGCTAGCGGGGGCTAGCACAGATACGCAGTATTTT. Translating gives CASSLTLAGASTDTQYF. Filled out from reference TRBV5-4 and TRBJ2-3, the complete variable domain reads ETGVTQSPTHLIKTRGQQVTLRCSSQSGHNTVSWYQQALGQGPQFIFQYYREEENGRGNFPPRFSGLQFPNYSSELNVNALELDDSALYLCASSLTLAGASTDTQYFGPGTRLTVL.

This clone occurred once. This chain uses TRBV28 with TRBJ1-2; D unclear. This CDR3 comprises 12 residues. The germline V and J ends were trimmed by 5 bases and 8 bases, with 12 bases remaining between them. Germline CDR1 MDHEN, CDR2 SYDVKM. The chain's CDR3 is CASSREGAGYTF. Here the CDR3 DNA reads TGTGCCAGCAGTCGGGAAGGTGCCGGCTACACCTTC.

The chain links TRBV7-9 to TRBJ1-1; D gene ambiguous. Germline lookup yields CDR1 SEHNR and CDR2 FQNEAQ (reference sequence). V was shortened by 5 bases and J by 7 bases, with 8 bases between the two germline ends. This CDR3 contains 11 residues. The CDR3 DNA sequence: TGTGCCAGCAGCCTAATCCGTGAAGCTTTCTTT. It yields the protein CASSLIREAFF.

CDR3 region: CASSPDRLNTEAFF. The CDR3 DNA follows: TGTGCCAGCAGCCCGGACAGATTGAACACTGAAGCTTTCTTT. The gene calls are TRBV7-3 and TRBJ1-1; perhaps TRBD1 as D (6 bases). Germline-derived CDR1 and CDR2 are SGHTA and FQGTGA. This CDR3 is built from 14 residues. The germline V and J ends were trimmed by 5 bases and 0 bases, with 10 bases remaining between them.

The chain combines TRBV7-3 with TRBJ2-2; tentative D call: TRBD2 (5 bases). This CDR3 has 13 amino acids. CDR1 is SGHTA, CDR2 FQGTGA, per germline. Trimming pared 10 bases from V and 6 bases from J, leaving 15 bases between. Written as DNA, the CDR3 is TGTGCCACCAGGCCGGGAAGGGCCGGGGAGCTGTTTTTT. This gives the protein CATRPGRAGELFF.

The rearrangement joins TRBV29-1 to TRBJ1-2; D is unclear. CDR3 length: 11 residues. Trimming cost V 6 bases and J 4 bases, with 9 bases left between them. CDR1 is SQVTM, CDR2 ANQGSEA, per germline. In nucleotides, the CDR3 is TGCAGCGTCCTGGAGGGCTATGGCTACACCTTC. Translated, it gives CSVLEGYGYTF. The entire variable domain, with the rest obtained from reference TRBV29-1 and TRBJ1-2, is as follows: SAVISQKPSRDICQRGTSLTIQCQVDSQVTMMFWYRQQPGQSLTLIATANQGSEATYESGFVIDKFPISRPNLTFSTLTVSNMSPEDSSIYLCSVLEGYGYTFGSGTRLTVV.

Concerning this clone itself: The same CDR3 also results from other DNA sequences found in this sample. The gene calls are TRBV18 and TRBJ1-1; tentative D call: TRBD1 (5 bases). Germline CDR1 and CDR2: KGHSH and LQKENI. The CDR3 runs to 14 residues. The V and J ends lost 3 bases and 1 base respectively, with 9 bases between them. CDR3 region: CASSPGRENTEAFF. In DNA form, the CDR3 reads TGTGCCAGCTCACCGGGCAGGGAGAACACTGAAGCTTTCTTT. Combining the CDR3 with reference TRBV18 and TRBJ1-1 gives the whole variable domain NAGVMQNPRHLVRRRGQEARLRCSPMKGHSHVYWYRQLPEEGLKFMVYLQKENIIDESGMPKERFSAEFPKEGPSILRIQQVVRGDSAAYFCASSPGRENTEAFFGQGTRLTVV.

This chain links TRBV15 with TRBJ2-3; TRBD2 matches at 7 bases. Trimming cost V 3 bases and J 2 bases; bases outside gene matches: 8. This CDR3 has 16 amino acids. CDR1 LNHNV and CDR2 YYDKDF come from the germline V gene (reference sequence). Here the CDR3 reads CATSRDPSGYTDTQYF. CDR3 in DNA: TGTGCCACCAGCAGGGACCCTAGCGGCTACACAGATACGCAGTATTTT.

This chain uses TRBV6-5 with TRBJ1-1, with D uncertain. This CDR3 spans 14 amino acids. Trimming took off 4 bases at V and 2 bases at J, with 11 bases between the two ends. In germline, CDR1 is MNHEY, CDR2 SVGAGI. CDR3 nucleotide sequence: TGTGCCAGCAGTTGGATAACAGCTAACACTGAAGCTTTCTTT. Amino acid sequence: CASSWITANTEAFF.

The chain links TRBV5-1 to TRBJ2-3; D call uncertain. Germline values: CDR1 SGHRS, CDR2 YFSETQ. V lost 0 bases, J lost 3 bases, and 5 bases lay in between. The CDR3 runs to 13 residues. Here the CDR3 DNA reads TGCGCCAGCAGCTTGGACCTAACAGATACGCAGTATTTT. Residues: CASSLDLTDTQYF. Drawing the rest from reference TRBV5-1 and TRBJ2-3, the complete variable domain is KAGVTQTPRYLIKTRGQQVTLSCSPISGHRSVSWYQQTPGQGLQFLFEYFSETQRNKGNFPGRFSGRQFSNSRSEMNVSTLELGDSALYLCASSLDLTDTQYFGPGTRLTVL.

This sequence joins TRBV7-2 and TRBJ1-1; no clear D. The CDR3 sequence is 15 residues long. Germline-derived CDR1 and CDR2 are SGHTA and FQGNSA. Trimming left V 2 bases short and J 1 base short, with 11 bases between. The DNA of the CDR3 is TGTGCCAGCAGCTTACAACCCGGACCGAACACTGAAGCTTTCTTT. It encodes CASSLQPGPNTEAFF.

The chain links TRBV18 to TRBJ2-6, with 9 bases matching TRBD2. CDR1 is KGHSH, CDR2 LQKENI, per germline. This CDR3 contains 19 residues. Trimming cost V 3 bases and J 0 bases; bases outside gene matches: 9. The CDR3 nucleotides are TGTGCCAGCTCACCTATCAGGACTAGCGATAGCTCTGGGGCCAACGTCCTGACTTTC. Protein: CASSPIRTSDSSGANVLTF.

The CDR3 DNA reads TGCGCCAGCAGCTTGGATGGGGACAGGACGCTCTATGGCTACACCTTC. It codes for CASSLDGDRTLYGYTF. This sequence joins TRBV5-1 and TRBJ1-2; 8 bases match TRBD1. In germline, CDR1 is SGHRS, CDR2 YFSETQ. The V gene end was trimmed by 0 bases and the J gene end by 4 bases; junction bases not matched to a gene: 8. This CDR3 is 16 amino acids long.

The chain employs TRBV5-1 and TRBJ2-3, with D possibly TRBD1 on 6 matching bases. V lost 4 bases and J 4 bases, leaving 13 bases between the germline ends. CDR3 size: 14 residues. The germline CDR1 and CDR2 sequences are SGHRS and YFSETQ. The CDR3 nucleotides are TGCGCCAGCAGCCAGAGACAGGACGCAGATACGCAGTATTTT. Its protein product is CASSQRQDADTQYF.

The V and J genes are TRBV2 and TRBJ2-5; no clear D gene. Germline CDR1 is SNHLY and CDR2 is FYNNEI. Trimming cost V 4 bases and J 5 bases, with 8 bases left between them. The CDR3 contains 12 residues. CDR3 protein: CASSVNTETQYF. The CDR3, as DNA: TGTGCCAGCAGTGTAAACACGGAGACCCAGTACTTC.

This clone was observed once. This chain links TRBV30 with TRBJ2-2, with 8 bases aligning to TRBD2. The V segment lost 0 bases and the J segment 4 bases; nucleotides outside the gene matches: 4. The CDR3 length is 15 residues. Germline lookup yields CDR1 GTSNPN and CDR2 SVGIG (reference sequence). For the CDR3, the DNA is TGTGCCTGGAGTGTAGGGCTAGCGGGCACCGGGGAGCTGTTTTTT. Translation gives CAWSVGLAGTGELFF.

The chain joins TRBV6-5 to TRBJ1-1; no reliable D call. CDR3 length equals 12 residues. V was shortened by 6 bases and J by 7 bases, with 12 bases between the two germline ends. CDR1 and CDR2 from the germline V gene are MNHEY and SVGAGI. The CDR3 DNA reads TGTGCCAGCAGACCTCCGGGCCTTGAAGCTTTCTTT. Its translation: CASRPPGLEAFF.

V is TRBV2 and J is TRBJ2-3; no clear D. Deletions cut 6 bases from V and 10 bases from J, with 14 bases between. The CDR3 has 12 amino acids. CDR1 and CDR2 from the germline V gene are SNHLY and FYNNEI. In DNA form, the CDR3 reads TGTGCCAGCAGCCCAGGCCCCTCGGCGCAGTATTTT. Its protein product is CASSPGPSAQYF.

The genes are TRBV2 and TRBJ2-1; D might be TRBD2 (6 bases). The CDR3 consists of 17 residues. The V end was cut by 7 bases, the J end by 2 bases, with 21 bases between. From germline, CDR1 is SNHLY and CDR2 FYNNEI. The CDR3 loop is CASIGTGLADTYNEQFF. DNA of the CDR3: TGTGCCAGCATCGGGACCGGGTTAGCGGACACCTACAATGAGCAGTTCTTC. Variable domain in full (rest from reference TRBV2 and TRBJ2-1): EPEVTQTPSHQVTQMGQEVILRCVPISNHLYFYWYRQILGQKVEFLVSFYNNEISEKSEIFDDQFSVERPDGSNFTLKIRSTKLEDSAMYFCASIGTGLADTYNEQFFGPGTRLTVL.

The chain is built from TRBV9 and TRBJ2-5, with D unresolved. The CDR3 covers 15 residues. Per the germline V gene, CDR1 is SGDLS and CDR2 is YYNGEE. The V end lost 0 bases, the J end lost 0 bases, and 9 bases lay between the germline ends. The CDR3 bases are TGTGCCAGCAGCGTAGGCACCAATCACCAAGAGACCCAGTACTTC. Translating gives CASSVGTNHQETQYF.

J is TRBJ1-3 and V is TRBV7-6; no definite D call. The germline gives CDR1 SGHVS, CDR2 FNYEAQ. The CDR3 runs to 15 residues. The V end was cut by 3 bases, the J end by 0 bases, with 9 bases between. The CDR3 is CASSLLTASGNTIYF. The DNA for the CDR3 is TGTGCCAGCAGCTTGCTAACGGCCTCTGGAAACACCATATATTTT. Complete variable domain (other parts from reference TRBV7-6 and TRBJ1-3): GAGVSQSPRYKVTKRGQDVALRCDPISGHVSLYWYRQALGQGPEFLTYFNYEAQQDKSGLPNDRFSAERPEGSISTLTIQRTEQRDSAMYRCASSLLTASGNTIYFGEGSWLTVV.

The V and J genes are TRBV30 and TRBJ1-4; unclear D gene. Trimming took 4 bases from V and 8 from J, leaving 5 bases between them. Germline CDR1 GTSNPN, CDR2 SVGIG (reference sequence). The CDR3 runs to 10 residues. The CDR3 coding sequence is TGTGCCTGGAAGAGCGAAAAACTGTTTTTT. Residues: CAWKSEKLFF. The whole variable domain, remainder taken from reference TRBV30 and TRBJ1-4, is SQTIHQWPATLVQPVGSPLSLECTVEGTSNPNLYWYRQAAGRGLQLLFYSVGIGQISSEVPQNLSASRPQDRQFILSSKKLLLSDSGFYLCAWKSEKLFFGSGTQLSVL.

The gene calls are TRBV7-9 and TRBJ1-1; 10 bases are a match to TRBD1. Germline V CDR1 and CDR2: SEHNR, FQNEAQ (reference sequence). With 3 bases clipped from V and 3 bases from J, the junction kept 4 bases outside the gene matches. The CDR3 has 15 amino acids. CDR3: CASSLTGGEDTEAFF. The DNA of the CDR3 is TGTGCCAGCAGCTTGACAGGGGGCGAGGACACTGAAGCTTTCTTT. Based on the CDR3 plus reference TRBV7-9 and TRBJ1-1, the full variable domain is DTGVSQNPRHKITKRGQNVTFRCDPISEHNRLYWYRQTLGQGPEFLTYFQNEAQLEKSRLLSDRFSAERPKGSFSTLEIQRTEQGDSAMYLCASSLTGGEDTEAFFGQGTRLTVV.

This sequence joins TRBV10-3 and TRBJ2-2, with TRBD2 as a possible D gene (5 bases). The CDR3 has 14 amino acids. Germline lookup yields CDR1 ENHRY and CDR2 SYGVKD. Between the trimmed V and J ends, which lost 5 bases and 1 base, there was a span of 8 bases. CDR3 protein: CAISFEGNTGELFF. Here the CDR3 DNA reads TGTGCCATCAGTTTCGAGGGGAACACCGGGGAGCTGTTTTTT.

Many counts were recorded for this clone. This chain links TRBV7-9 with TRBJ1-3; tentative D call: TRBD1 (5 bases). V was trimmed by 11 bases and J by 1 base, leaving 9 bases between them. The CDR3 loop spans 12 amino acids. Looked up from germline, CDR1 is SEHNR and CDR2 is FQNEAQ (reference sequence). The CDR3 is CAGQGSGNTIYF. The DNA of the CDR3 is TGTGCCGGCCAGGGTTCTGGAAACACCATATATTTT.

The chain recombines TRBV7-2 with TRBJ1-3, with D possibly TRBD1 on 6 matching bases. V lost 5 bases and J lost 2, with 10 bases in between. The CDR3 is made up of 14 amino acids. The germline V gene encodes CDR1 SGHTA and CDR2 FQGNSA. In DNA form, the CDR3 reads TGTGCCAGCAGCCGCCAGGGGACTGGAAACACCATATATTTT. Translated: CASSRQGTGNTIYF.

The count of this clone is one. The chain combines TRBV29-1 with TRBJ2-7, with D uncertain. V lost 4 bases and J 4 bases, leaving 11 bases between the germline ends. Germline CDR1 and CDR2: SQVTM and ANQGSEA. The CDR3 sequence is 12 residues long. In DNA form, the CDR3 reads TGCAGCGTTGGAGAACAGTCTTACGAGCAGTACTTC. Protein product: CSVGEQSYEQYF.

The gene calls are TRBV21-1 and TRBJ2-5; the listed D gene, TRBD2, was not tested against the DNA. TRBV21-1 is designated a pseudogene. This CDR3 has 16 amino acids. This CDR3 is CASSKAGGRGEETQYF. Here the CDR3 DNA reads TGTGCCAGCAGCAAAGCAGGAGGGAGGGGGGAAGAGACCCAGTACTTC.

V is TRBV6-5 and J is TRBJ2-3; no reliable D call. The V and J ends lost 7 bases and 0 bases respectively, with 14 bases between them. The length of the CDR3 is 15 residues. Germline loops: CDR1 MNHEY, CDR2 SVGAGI. The CDR3 sequence is CASNGRFSSTDTQYF. CDR3 nucleotides: TGTGCCAGCAATGGTCGTTTTTCTAGCACAGATACGCAGTATTTT.